These 4 T cell receptor beta chains were sequenced from one sample in a study of shared clonotypes between healthy human individuals. The data were produced by immunoSEQ multiplex PCR, yet TCRdb's version contains in-frame clones alone and is incomplete. The sample has some 470,000 clones, around 80% seen once. Specimen: PBMCs. Receptors were obtained from a woman aged 40-49 years in good health. Some clones in this sample may be carry-over from other donors' samples.

The V gene is TRBV6-5, the J gene TRBJ2-7; TRBD2 matches 11 bases. The CDR3 length is 15 residues. Germline V lookup: CDR1 MNHEY, CDR2 SVGAGI. V gave up 6 bases and J gave up 7 bases; unmatched junction bases: 11. This CDR3 is CASSPLAGGPREQYF. The CDR3 DNA follows: TGTGCCAGCAGCCCGTTAGCGGGAGGGCCCAGGGAGCAGTACTTC.

V gene TRBV28 combines with J gene TRBJ2-5; D gene unclear. This CDR3 spans 11 amino acids. Germline loops: CDR1 MDHEN, CDR2 SYDVKM. Trimming left V 1 base short and J 5 bases short, with 2 bases between. The DNA of the CDR3 is TGTGCCAGCAGTTTATTTGAGACCCAGTACTTC. This translates into CASSLFETQYF.

The chain is built from TRBV7-9 and TRBJ2-1; D is unresolved. Trimming shortened V by 6 bases and J by 5 bases, and 14 bases separated the two germline ends. This CDR3 has 14 residues. CDR1 is SEHNR, CDR2 FQNEAQ, per germline (reference sequence). The CDR3 DNA follows: TGTGCCAGCAGTTTGACACTTGGGGACAATGAGCAGTTCTTC. Protein: CASSLTLGDNEQFF.

The gene calls are TRBV6-1 and TRBJ2-1; the D gene is possibly TRBD1 (5 bases). Trimming left V 4 bases short and J 0 bases short, with 7 bases between. Germline V gene data show CDR1 as MNHNS and CDR2 as SASEGT. The CDR3 is made up of 14 amino acids. CDR3 bases: TGTGCCAGCAGTGCACAGGTCTCCTACAATGAGCAGTTCTTC. Its translation is CASSAQVSYNEQFF.